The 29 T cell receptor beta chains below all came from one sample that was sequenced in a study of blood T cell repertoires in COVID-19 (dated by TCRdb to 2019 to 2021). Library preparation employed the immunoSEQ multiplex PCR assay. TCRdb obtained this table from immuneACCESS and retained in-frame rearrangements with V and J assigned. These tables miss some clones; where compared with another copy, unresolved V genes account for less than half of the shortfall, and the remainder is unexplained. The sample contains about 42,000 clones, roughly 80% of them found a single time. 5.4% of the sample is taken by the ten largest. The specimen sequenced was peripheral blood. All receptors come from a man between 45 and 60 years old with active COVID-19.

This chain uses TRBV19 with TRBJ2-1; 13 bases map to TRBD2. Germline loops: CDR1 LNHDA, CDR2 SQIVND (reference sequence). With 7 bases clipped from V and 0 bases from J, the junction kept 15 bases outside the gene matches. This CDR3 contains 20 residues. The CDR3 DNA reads TGTGCCAGTAACCGAGGGACTAGCGGGATCGCGTGGAGCTCCTACAATGAGCAGTTCTTC. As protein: CASNRGTSGIAWSSYNEQFF.

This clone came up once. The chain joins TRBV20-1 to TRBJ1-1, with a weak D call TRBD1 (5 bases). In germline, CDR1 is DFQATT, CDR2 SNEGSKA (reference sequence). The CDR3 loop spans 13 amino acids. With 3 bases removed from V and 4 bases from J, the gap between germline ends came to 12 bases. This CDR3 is CSASAGKGTEAFF. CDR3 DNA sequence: TGCAGTGCTAGTGCAGGGAAGGGCACTGAAGCTTTCTTT.

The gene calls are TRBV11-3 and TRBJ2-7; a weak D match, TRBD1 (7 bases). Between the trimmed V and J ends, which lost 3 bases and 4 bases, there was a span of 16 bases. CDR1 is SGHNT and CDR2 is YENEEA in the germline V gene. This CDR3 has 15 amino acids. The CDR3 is CASSFGTGDSYEQYF. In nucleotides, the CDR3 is TGTGCCAGCAGCTTTGGCACAGGGGACTCGTACGAGCAGTACTTC.

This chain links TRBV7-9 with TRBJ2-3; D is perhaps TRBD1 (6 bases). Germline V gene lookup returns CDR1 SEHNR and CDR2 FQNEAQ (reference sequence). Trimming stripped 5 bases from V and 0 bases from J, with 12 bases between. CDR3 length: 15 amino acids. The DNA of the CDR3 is TGTGCCAGCAGCCTAGGACAGTCTAGCACAGATACGCAGTATTTT. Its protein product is CASSLGQSSTDTQYF.

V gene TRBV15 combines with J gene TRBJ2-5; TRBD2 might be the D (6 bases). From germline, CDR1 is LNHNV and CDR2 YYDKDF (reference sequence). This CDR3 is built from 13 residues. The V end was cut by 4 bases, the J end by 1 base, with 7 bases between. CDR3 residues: CATSIGGQETQYF. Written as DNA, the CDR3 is TGTGCCACCAGCATCGGGGGCCAAGAGACCCAGTACTTC.

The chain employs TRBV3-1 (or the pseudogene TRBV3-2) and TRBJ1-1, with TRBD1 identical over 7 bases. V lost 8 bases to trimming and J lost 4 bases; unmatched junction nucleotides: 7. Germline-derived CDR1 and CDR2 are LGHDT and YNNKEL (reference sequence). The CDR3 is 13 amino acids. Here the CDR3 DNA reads TGTGCCAGCGGGAGACAGGGCGGCACTGAAGCTTTCTTT. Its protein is CASGRQGGTEAFF.

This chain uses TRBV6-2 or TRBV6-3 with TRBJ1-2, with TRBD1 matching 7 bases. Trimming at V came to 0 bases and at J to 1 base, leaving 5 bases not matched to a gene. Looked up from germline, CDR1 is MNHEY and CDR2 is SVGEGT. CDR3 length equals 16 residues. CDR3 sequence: CASSYSPYRGNYGYTF. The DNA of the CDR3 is TGTGCCAGCAGTTACTCACCTTACAGGGGTAACTATGGCTACACCTTC.

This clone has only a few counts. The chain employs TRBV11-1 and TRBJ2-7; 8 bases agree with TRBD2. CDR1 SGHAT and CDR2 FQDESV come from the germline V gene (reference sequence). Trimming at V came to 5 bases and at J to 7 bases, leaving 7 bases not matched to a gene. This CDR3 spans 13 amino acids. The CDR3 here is CASSPGTRREQYF. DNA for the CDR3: TGTGCCAGCAGCCCGGGGACTAGGAGGGAGCAGTACTTC.

The CDR3 sequence is CSRSGGTQYF. The CDR3 DNA sequence: TGCAGCCGATCAGGAGGGACCCAGTACTTC. The V call is TRBV29-1, the J call TRBJ2-5, with D maybe TRBD2 (5 bases). V shed 8 bases and J shed 7 bases, with 11 bases lying between them. Looked up from germline, CDR1 is SQVTM and CDR2 is ANQGSEA. The CDR3 has 10 amino acids.

The CDR3 is CASSFGDRRNTEAFF. The CDR3 bases are TGCGCCAGCAGCTTCGGGGACAGGCGAAACACTGAAGCTTTCTTT. The genes are TRBV5-1 and TRBJ1-1; 8 nucleotides line up with TRBD1. Germline V gene sequence: CDR1 SGHRS, CDR2 YFSETQ. CDR3 length equals 15 residues. The trim removed 2 bases at V and 2 bases at J, leaving 5 bases unmatched.

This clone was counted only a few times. CDR3 DNA sequence: TGTGCCATCAGCGCGGGGGGGCCTGTAGATACGCAGTATTTT. As protein: CAISAGGPVDTQYF. J is TRBJ2-3 and V is TRBV10-3, with 9 nucleotides matching TRBD2. V lost 6 bases and J lost 5; bases outside the gene matches: 6. The CDR3 length is 14 residues. Germline values: CDR1 ENHRY, CDR2 SYGVKD.

CDR3 amino acids: CASSGSPGQGAGTQYF. The CDR3, as DNA: TGTGCCAGCAGTGGGAGCCCGGGACAGGGGGCGGGGACCCAGTACTTC. The genes are TRBV6-1 and TRBJ2-5; TRBD1 matches 12 bases. This CDR3 is built from 16 residues. CDR1 is MNHNS and CDR2 is SASEGT in the germline V gene. The ends lost 4 bases at V and 7 bases at J; junction bases unmatched: 10.

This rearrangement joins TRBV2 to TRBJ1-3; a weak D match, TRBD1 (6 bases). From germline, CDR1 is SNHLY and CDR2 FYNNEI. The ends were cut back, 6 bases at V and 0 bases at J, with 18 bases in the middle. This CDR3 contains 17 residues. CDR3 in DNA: TGTGCCAGCAGATACTTGACAGGACCCAACTCTGGAAACACCATATATTTT. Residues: CASRYLTGPNSGNTIYF.

CDR3 nucleotide sequence: TGTGCCACCACCTCCGGGGGTAAAGAGACCCAGTACTTC. Protein product: CATTSGGKETQYF. The chain is built from TRBV2 and TRBJ2-5; possible D gene TRBD2, 6 bases. Looked up from germline, CDR1 is SNHLY and CDR2 is FYNNEI. Trimming pared 10 bases from V and 3 bases from J, leaving 15 bases between. There are 13 residues in the CDR3.

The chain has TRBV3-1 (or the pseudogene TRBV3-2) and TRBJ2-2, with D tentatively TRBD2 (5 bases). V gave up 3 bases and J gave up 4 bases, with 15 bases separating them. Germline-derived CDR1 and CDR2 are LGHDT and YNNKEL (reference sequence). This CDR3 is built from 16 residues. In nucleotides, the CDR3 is TGTGCCAGCAGCCAGTTTCCGAGTGGAGGCACCGGGGAGCTGTTTTTT. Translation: CASSQFPSGGTGELFF.

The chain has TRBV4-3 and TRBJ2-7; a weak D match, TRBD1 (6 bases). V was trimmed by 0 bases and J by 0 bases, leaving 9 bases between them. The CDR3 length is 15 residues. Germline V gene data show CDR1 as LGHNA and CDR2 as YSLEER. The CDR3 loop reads CASSQEIRGSYEQYF. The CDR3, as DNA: TGCGCCAGCAGCCAAGAAATCAGGGGCTCCTACGAGCAGTACTTC.

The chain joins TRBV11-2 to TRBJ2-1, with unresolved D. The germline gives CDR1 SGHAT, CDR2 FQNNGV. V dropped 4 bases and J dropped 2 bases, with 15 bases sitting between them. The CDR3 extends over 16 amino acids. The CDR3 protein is CASSSRLVAPYNEQFF. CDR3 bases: TGTGCCAGCAGCTCGCGACTTGTTGCCCCCTACAATGAGCAGTTCTTC.

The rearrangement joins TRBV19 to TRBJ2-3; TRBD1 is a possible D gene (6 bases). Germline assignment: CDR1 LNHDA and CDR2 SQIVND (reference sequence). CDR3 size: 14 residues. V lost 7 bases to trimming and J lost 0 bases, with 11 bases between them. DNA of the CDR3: TGTGCCAGTACCATCAGGGGTAGCACAGATACGCAGTATTTT. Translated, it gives CASTIRGSTDTQYF.

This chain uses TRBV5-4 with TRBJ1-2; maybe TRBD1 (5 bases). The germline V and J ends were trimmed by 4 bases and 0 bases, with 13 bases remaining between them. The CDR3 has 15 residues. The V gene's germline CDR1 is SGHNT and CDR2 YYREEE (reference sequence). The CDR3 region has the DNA TGTGCCAGCAGCGCCGGTACACAGGCTAACTATGGCTACACCTTC. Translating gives CASSAGTQANYGYTF.

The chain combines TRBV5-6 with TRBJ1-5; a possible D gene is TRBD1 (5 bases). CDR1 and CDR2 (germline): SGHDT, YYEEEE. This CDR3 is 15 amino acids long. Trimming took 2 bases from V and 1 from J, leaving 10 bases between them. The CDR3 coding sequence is TGTGCCAGCAGCTTCGCGGACAAGAGCAATCAGCCCCAGCATTTT. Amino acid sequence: CASSFADKSNQPQHF.

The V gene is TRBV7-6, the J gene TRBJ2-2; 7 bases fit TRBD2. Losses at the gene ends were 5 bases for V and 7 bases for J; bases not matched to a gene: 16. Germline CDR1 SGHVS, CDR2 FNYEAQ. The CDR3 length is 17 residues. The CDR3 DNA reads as TGTGCCAGCAGCCCCCGCCCCCAAGTTGGGGGGGGCGGGGAGCTGTTTTTT. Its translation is CASSPRPQVGGGGELFF.

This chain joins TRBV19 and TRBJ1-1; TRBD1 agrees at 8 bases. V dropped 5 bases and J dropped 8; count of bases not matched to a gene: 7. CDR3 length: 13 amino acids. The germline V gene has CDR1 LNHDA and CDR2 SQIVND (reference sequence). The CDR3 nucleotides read TGTGCCAGTAGTGATTACAGGGGGACCGAAGCTTTCTTT. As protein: CASSDYRGTEAFF.

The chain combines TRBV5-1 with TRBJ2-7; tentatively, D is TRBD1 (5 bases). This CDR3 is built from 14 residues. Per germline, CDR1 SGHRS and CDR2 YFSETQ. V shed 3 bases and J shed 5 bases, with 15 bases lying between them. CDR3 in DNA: TGCGCCAGCAGCTCAGGTATTGGGGCACACGAGCAGTACTTC. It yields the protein CASSSGIGAHEQYF. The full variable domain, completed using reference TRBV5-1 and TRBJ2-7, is KAGVTQTPRYLIKTRGQQVTLSCSPISGHRSVSWYQQTPGQGLQFLFEYFSETQRNKGNFPGRFSGRQFSNSRSEMNVSTLELGDSALYLCASSSGIGAHEQYFGPGTRLTVT.

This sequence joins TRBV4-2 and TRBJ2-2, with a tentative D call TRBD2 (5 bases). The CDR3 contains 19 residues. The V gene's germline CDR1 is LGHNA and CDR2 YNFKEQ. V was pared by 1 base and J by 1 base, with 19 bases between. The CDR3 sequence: CASSQAGSLRLQNTGELFF. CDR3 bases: TGTGCCAGCAGCCAAGCGGGATCATTACGACTCCAGAACACCGGGGAGCTGTTTTTT.

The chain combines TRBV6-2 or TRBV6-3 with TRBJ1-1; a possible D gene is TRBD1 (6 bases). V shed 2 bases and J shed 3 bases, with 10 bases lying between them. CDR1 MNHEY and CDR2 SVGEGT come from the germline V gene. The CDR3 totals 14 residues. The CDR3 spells CASSYTSGDTEAFF. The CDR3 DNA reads TGTGCCAGCAGTTACACTTCAGGGGACACTGAAGCTTTCTTT.

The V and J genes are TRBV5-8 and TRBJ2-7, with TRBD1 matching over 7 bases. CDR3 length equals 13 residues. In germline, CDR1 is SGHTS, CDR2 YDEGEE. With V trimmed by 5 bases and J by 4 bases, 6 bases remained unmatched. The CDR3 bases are TGTGCCAGCAGAACGAAACAGGGGTACGAGCAGTACTTC. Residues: CASRTKQGYEQYF.

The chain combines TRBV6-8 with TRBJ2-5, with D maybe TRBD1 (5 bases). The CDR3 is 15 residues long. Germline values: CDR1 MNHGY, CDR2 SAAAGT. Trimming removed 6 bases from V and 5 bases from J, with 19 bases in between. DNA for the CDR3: TGTGCCAGCAGGGCGATAACTGGGGCGCGGGAGACCCAGTACTTC. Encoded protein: CASRAITGARETQYF.

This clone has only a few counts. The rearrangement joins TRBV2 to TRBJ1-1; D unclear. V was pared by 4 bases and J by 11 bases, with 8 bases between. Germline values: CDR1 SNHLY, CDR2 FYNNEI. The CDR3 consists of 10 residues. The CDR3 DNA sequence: TGTGCCAGCAGTGGGGCAAGGGCTTTCTTT. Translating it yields CASSGARAFF.

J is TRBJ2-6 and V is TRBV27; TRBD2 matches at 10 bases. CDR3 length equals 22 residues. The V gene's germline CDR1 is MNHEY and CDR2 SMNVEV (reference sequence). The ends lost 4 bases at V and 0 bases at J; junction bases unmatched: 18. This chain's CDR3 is CASSSLAGLAGALSSGANVLTF. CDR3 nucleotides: TGTGCCAGCAGTTCACTGGCGGGGCTAGCGGGAGCCTTAAGCTCTGGGGCCAACGTCCTGACTTTC.